The present T cell receptor (beta chain) was sequenced within a study of T cell repertoires in cytomegalovirus infection. Study overall: The public TCR beta signatures pointed to both CMV infection and matching HLA type.

CDR3 length equals 15 residues. V shed 5 bases and J 4 bases; nucleotides not matched to a gene: 2. Germline V lookup: CDR1 DFQATT, CDR2 SNEGSKA (reference sequence). TCRdb re-called the reads through MiXCR, storing one row per CDR3 protein. The sample lists 450,000 to 600,000 distinct CDR3 sequences, around 11% occurring once. Findings of the study overall: Predominance within the ex vivo response was attributable to HLA-C-restricted CMV-specific TCR beta clonotypes. Identification of carriers of CMV plus the relevant HLA was performed using cumulative public TCR beta family frequency.

Regarding this clonotype: Its antigen is still unknown.

The V call is TRBV20-1, the J call TRBJ2-1, with 16 positions matching TRBD2. The TCR comes from a human donor in good health (CMV status not recorded). Some clones in this sample may be carry-over from other donors' samples. Sequencing was performed on PBMCs. CDR3 DNA sequence: TGCAGTGCTTCGGGACTAGCGGGAGGGTACAATGAGCAGTTCTTC. It codes for CSASGLAGGYNEQFF.